This T cell receptor (beta chain) was found in a study of cytotoxic CD8 clonotypes in ibrutinib-treated CLL. Whole-study results and caveats: Public clonotypes (which were uncommon) either contracted or remained stable on treatment.

On this clone: Its antigen remains unknown.

The CDR3 runs to 16 residues. Generated by immunoSEQ multiplex PCR, the TCRdb table keeps only in-frame clones and is missing some. The table shows roughly 97,000 clones, with about 78% occurring only once. J is TRBJ2-2 and V is TRBV21-1. TRBV21-1 is classified as a pseudogene. Here the sequenced sample was PBMCs, taken after 12 months of ibrutinib treatment. The clonotype originates from a human donor with chronic lymphocytic leukemia. CDR3 residues: CARTLRGKSNTGELFF. In DNA, the CDR3 is TGTGCCAGGACCTTGAGGGGTAAGTCAAACACCGGGGAGCTGTTTTTT.